This T cell receptor beta chain was captured in a study of T cells in Graves' hyperthyroidism and ophthalmopathy. Overall study findings and caveats: Ophthalmopathy prediction by the model preceded onset by a median roughly 6.3 months.

RNA transcripts yielded amplified TCR beta CDR3 regions. A set of HTBI primers served as the primers for a first-round RT-PCR of the TCR CDR3. One entry per CDR3 protein, called by TCRdb with MiXCR from the multiplex PCR reads. In the table there are about 320,000 distinct CDR3 sequences, approximately 17% of which are singletons. Stable Graves' hyperthyroidism denoted no ophthalmopathy progression over 18 months. The source of the PBMCs was about 10 ml of fresh peripheral blood. The CDR3 spans 15 residues. Germline CDR1 and CDR2: MNHNS and SASEGT. V gave up 6 bases and J gave up 6 bases, with 21 bases separating them. This clonotype was counted only a few times. Its antigen is not identified. Since a much larger clone is just one base distant, this may be a read error.

This rearrangement joins TRBV6-1 to TRBJ2-7, with D possibly matching TRBD1 (6 bases). This clonotype was sampled from a man aged 30 to 39 with Graves' hyperthyroidism. Sequenced material: blood. The CDR3 here is CASRGGGYRFIEQYF. Here the CDR3 DNA reads TGTGCCAGCAGGGGTGGGGGCTATCGATTCATCGAGCAGTACTTC.